The 16 T cell receptor beta chains reported below all come from one sample, sequenced in a study of cytomegalovirus exposure and HLA in healthy donors. PCR used 60 Vbeta primers and 13 Jbeta primers. The table came from immunoSEQ multiplex PCR; TCRdb's copy has only in-frame clones and leaves some out. Of around 110,000 clones listed, approximately 79% are singletons. Sequenced sample: PBMCs. These TCRs come from a woman between 40 and 50 years old in good health and CMV-seropositive.

In this sample, this clone turned up a few times. The rearrangement joins TRBV30 to TRBJ2-3; 7 nucleotides match TRBD2. This CDR3 is 14 amino acids long. V lost 4 bases and J lost 0; bases outside the gene matches: 4. CDR1 and CDR2 (germline): GTSNPN, SVGIG (reference sequence). The CDR3 DNA is TGTGCCTGGACAAGCGGGGATAGCACAGATACGCAGTATTTT. Protein product: CAWTSGDSTDTQYF.

V usage is TRBV6-5 and J usage is TRBJ1-6; D remains ambiguous. Trimming took 11 bases from V and 4 from J, leaving 18 bases between them. This CDR3 is 15 amino acids long. Germline CDR1 and CDR2: MNHEY and SVGAGI. The DNA of the CDR3 is TGTGCCTCCAAAATCGAGGGAGCATATAATTCACCCCTCCACTTT. Its protein is CASKIEGAYNSPLHF.

V gene TRBV4-3 combines with J gene TRBJ1-5, with 7 bases aligning to TRBD1. The CDR3 covers 15 residues. The V segment lost 1 base and the J segment 7 bases; nucleotides outside the gene matches: 7. The V gene's germline CDR1 is LGHNA and CDR2 YSLEER. CDR3 amino acids: CASSQGVGGDQPQHF. The CDR3 region has the DNA TGCGCCAGCAGCCAAGGGGTAGGGGGCGACCAGCCCCAGCATTTT.

This clone has only a few counts. The chain has TRBV5-1 and TRBJ2-2; 9 nucleotides align to TRBD1. Germline CDR1 SGHRS, CDR2 YFSETQ. V trimming: 5 bases; J trimming: 5 bases; junction bases outside the gene matches: 1. This CDR3 is 13 amino acids long. In nucleotides, the CDR3 is TGCGCCAGCAGGGGACAGGGTACCGGGGAGCTGTTTTTT. Residues: CASRGQGTGELFF. The whole variable domain, remainder taken from reference TRBV5-1 and TRBJ2-2, is KAGVTQTPRYLIKTRGQQVTLSCSPISGHRSVSWYQQTPGQGLQFLFEYFSETQRNKGNFPGRFSGRQFSNSRSEMNVSTLELGDSALYLCASRGQGTGELFFGEGSRLTVL.

The V gene is TRBV7-2, the J gene TRBJ1-5; D is uncertain. This CDR3 region has 15 residues. Germline CDR1 SGHTA, CDR2 FQGNSA. V was trimmed by 1 base and J by 3 bases, leaving 10 bases between them. DNA for the CDR3: TGTGCCAGCAGCTTAGGAGACATATACAATCAGCCCCAGCATTTT. Encoded protein: CASSLGDIYNQPQHF. The entire variable domain, with the rest obtained from reference TRBV7-2 and TRBJ1-5, is as follows: GAGVSQSPSNKVTEKGKDVELRCDPISGHTALYWYRQSLGQGLEFLIYFQGNSAPDKSGLPSDRFSAERTGGSVSTLTIQRTQQEDSAVYLCASSLGDIYNQPQHFGDGTRLSIL.

The genes are TRBV2 and TRBJ1-5, with D unresolved. Deletions cut 3 bases from V and 1 base from J, with 13 bases between. This CDR3 has 16 residues. The germline V gene has CDR1 SNHLY and CDR2 FYNNEI. Here the CDR3 reads CASSDHAGLSNQPQHF. In DNA, the CDR3 is TGTGCCAGCAGTGACCACGCGGGCCTAAGCAATCAGCCCCAGCATTTT.

The J gene is TRBJ1-1, the V gene TRBV5-1; no reliable D call. The CDR3 has 16 residues. The germline V gene has CDR1 SGHRS and CDR2 YFSETQ. The V and J ends lost 4 bases and 0 bases respectively, with 16 bases between them. The CDR3, as DNA: TGCGCCAGCAGCGCTGGAGGCTCGCGGATGAACACTGAAGCTTTCTTT. Translated, it gives CASSAGGSRMNTEAFF.

CDR3 protein: CASSQYPDRGNGYTF. The CDR3 nucleotides read TGTGCCAGCAGCCAATATCCCGACAGGGGAAACGGCTACACCTTC. The chain combines TRBV14 with TRBJ1-2; TRBD1 agrees at 8 bases. CDR3 length equals 15 residues. Looked up from germline, CDR1 is SGHDN and CDR2 is FVKESK. The V gene end was trimmed by 2 bases and the J gene end by 8 bases; junction bases not matched to a gene: 10.

The chain links TRBV7-6 to TRBJ1-2; D remains unclear. This CDR3 is built from 12 residues. Per germline, CDR1 SGHVS and CDR2 FNYEAQ. V was trimmed by 2 bases and J by 11 bases, leaving 12 bases between them. The CDR3 loop reads CASSLSPGGYTF. The CDR3 DNA reads TGTGCCAGCAGCTTAAGCCCGGGAGGTTACACCTTC.

The gene calls are TRBV7-9 and TRBJ2-5; possibly TRBD1 for D (6 bases). CDR3 size: 15 residues. Trimming shortened V by 0 bases and J by 2 bases, and 10 bases separated the two germline ends. Germline V gene data show CDR1 as SEHNR and CDR2 as FQNEAQ (reference sequence). The DNA of the CDR3 is TGTGCCAGCAGCTTAGCGACAGGTATACAAGAGACCCAGTACTTC. This encodes CASSLATGIQETQYF.

The chain recombines TRBV18 with TRBJ1-1, with 8 positions matching TRBD1. The V and J ends lost 3 bases and 3 bases, in that order; junction bases with no gene match: 3. There are 14 residues in the CDR3. CDR1 and CDR2 (germline): KGHSH, LQKENI. The CDR3 DNA reads as TGTGCCAGCTCACCCCGGACAGGGTACACTGAAGCTTTCTTT. Amino acids: CASSPRTGYTEAFF.

The chain is built from TRBV5-1 and TRBJ1-6; TRBD1 matches at 9 bases. The length of the CDR3 is 14 residues. The trim removed 2 bases at V and 10 bases at J, leaving 4 bases unmatched. Germline lookup yields CDR1 SGHRS and CDR2 YFSETQ. The CDR3 protein is CASSFGQGPSPLHF. The DNA of the CDR3 is TGCGCCAGCAGCTTTGGACAGGGGCCCTCACCCCTCCACTTT.

The genes are TRBV6-6 and TRBJ1-3; tentative D call: TRBD1 (6 bases). Trimming removed 2 bases from V and 0 bases from J, with 8 bases in between. This CDR3 is 15 amino acids long. Germline assignment: CDR1 MNHNY and CDR2 SVGAGI (reference sequence). CDR3: CASSYGTHSGNTIYF. CDR3 sequence (DNA): TGTGCCAGCAGTTACGGGACACACTCTGGAAACACCATATATTTT.

This chain joins TRBV7-6 and TRBJ2-7; possibly TRBD2 for D (5 bases). Trimming took off 5 bases at V and 3 bases at J, with 14 bases between the two ends. Germline loops: CDR1 SGHVS, CDR2 FNYEAQ. The CDR3 is 14 residues long. The CDR3 is CASSPTSGYYEQYF. The CDR3, as DNA: TGTGCCAGCAGCCCGACATCGGGGTACTACGAGCAGTACTTC. Combining the CDR3 with reference TRBV7-6 and TRBJ2-7 gives the whole variable domain GAGVSQSPRYKVTKRGQDVALRCDPISGHVSLYWYRQALGQGPEFLTYFNYEAQQDKSGLPNDRFSAERPEGSISTLTIQRTEQRDSAMYRCASSPTSGYYEQYFGPGTRLTVT.

This sequence joins TRBV5-1 and TRBJ1-2; 8 nucleotides align to TRBD1. V trimming: 4 bases; J trimming: 4 bases; junction bases outside the gene matches: 6. Germline V gives CDR1 SGHRS, CDR2 YFSETQ. CDR3 size: 14 residues. In DNA, the CDR3 is TGCGCCAGCAGCCCTGGGACAGGACTCTATGGCTACACCTTC. Translating it yields CASSPGTGLYGYTF.

J is TRBJ2-7 and V is TRBV5-6; 11 bases fit TRBD2. The germline V gene has CDR1 SGHDT and CDR2 YYEEEE. V dropped 2 bases and J dropped 2; count of bases not matched to a gene: 9. The CDR3 has 17 residues. Here the CDR3 reads CASSFTRLAGPTYEQYF. DNA for the CDR3: TGTGCCAGCAGCTTTACAAGACTAGCGGGGCCAACCTACGAGCAGTACTTC.